A single sample gave rise to the 30 T cell receptor beta chains below, sequenced in a study of blood T cell repertoires in COVID-19. Repertoires were generated with immunoSEQ multiplex PCR, while TCRdb's copy carries only in-frame clones and drops some. The table records 35,000 to 45,000 clones, roughly 90% of them present only once. Material: peripheral blood. The receptors originated from a human donor in a cohort sampled during active COVID-19.

The chain joins TRBV9 to TRBJ1-1; 7 bases are a match to TRBD1. V lost 2 bases to trimming and J lost 5 bases; unmatched junction nucleotides: 15. Germline V gene lookup returns CDR1 SGDLS and CDR2 YYNGEE. The CDR3 consists of 17 residues. CDR3 region: CASSVLRDSLTGTEAFF. The CDR3 DNA sequence: TGTGCCAGCAGCGTTCTTCGGGACAGCCTAACTGGGACTGAAGCTTTCTTT.

J is TRBJ2-7 and V is TRBV12-3 or TRBV12-4; possibly TRBD2 for D (6 bases). This CDR3 comprises 12 residues. V was trimmed by 3 bases and J by 3 bases, leaving 6 bases between them. Here the CDR3 DNA reads TGTGCCAGCAGTTTCGGGAGCTACGAGCAGTACTTC. This translates into CASSFGSYEQYF.

This clone is a singleton in its sample. This chain joins TRBV30 and TRBJ1-1; 8 bases map to TRBD1. This CDR3 region has 15 residues. Germline loops: CDR1 GTSNPN, CDR2 SVGIG (reference sequence). V trimming: 4 bases; J trimming: 1 base; junction bases outside the gene matches: 8. This CDR3 is CAWTLLDRENTEAFF. In nucleotides, the CDR3 is TGTGCCTGGACCTTACTGGACAGGGAGAACACTGAAGCTTTCTTT.

The chain carries TRBV30 and TRBJ2-7, with D perhaps matching TRBD1 (6 bases). Looked up from germline, CDR1 is GTSNPN and CDR2 is SVGIG (reference sequence). With 3 bases removed from V and 1 base from J, the gap between germline ends came to 10 bases. This CDR3 spans 13 amino acids. The CDR3 is CAWSDRSSYEQYF. The CDR3 nucleotides are TGTGCCTGGAGCGACAGGAGTTCCTACGAGCAGTACTTC. The full variable domain, completed using reference TRBV30 and TRBJ2-7, is SQTIHQWPATLVQPVGSPLSLECTVEGTSNPNLYWYRQAAGRGLQLLFYSVGIGQISSEVPQNLSASRPQDRQFILSSKKLLLSDSGFYLCAWSDRSSYEQYFGPGTRLTVT.

The chain joins TRBV12-5 to TRBJ2-1, with D maybe TRBD2 (6 bases). This CDR3 has 17 amino acids. Germline assignment: CDR1 LGHNT and CDR2 FRNRAP. With 0 bases removed from V and 4 bases from J, the gap between germline ends came to 16 bases. CDR3 nucleotides: TGTGCTAGTGGTTTGGTAGGTAAGTTAGCGGCATACAATGAGCAGTTCTTC. This encodes CASGLVGKLAAYNEQFF.

The V gene is TRBV5-1, the J gene TRBJ2-7, with D perhaps TRBD1 (6 bases). The CDR3 totals 16 residues. Germline CDR1 is SGHRS and CDR2 is YFSETQ. The V gene lost 1 base and the J gene lost 0 bases, with 14 bases spanning the gap. CDR3 bases: TGCGCCAGCAGCTTGTCGGGGACACTTACCTCCTACGAGCAGTACTTC. Amino acid sequence: CASSLSGTLTSYEQYF.

The chain has TRBV7-2 and TRBJ1-3; no firm D call. Trimming removed 0 bases at V and 3 bases at J, with 6 bases between. The CDR3 is made up of 14 amino acids. The germline gives CDR1 SGHTA, CDR2 FQGNSA. The CDR3 loop is CASSLASNGNTIYF. The CDR3 region has the DNA TGTGCCAGCAGCTTAGCCAGTAATGGAAACACCATATATTTT.

This rearrangement joins TRBV6-5 to TRBJ1-5; D is possibly TRBD1 (6 bases). V was clipped by 4 bases and J by 7 bases, with 14 bases between them. Germline CDR1 and CDR2: MNHEY and SVGAGI. CDR3 size: 14 residues. CDR3 sequence (DNA): TGTGCCAGCAGTTCAACAGGGAGAGGACAGCCCCAGCATTTT. This encodes CASSSTGRGQPQHF.

V and J are TRBV10-1 and TRBJ1-6; D unclear. CDR3 length equals 16 residues. V lost 0 bases and J lost 14, with 20 bases in between. Germline lookup yields CDR1 WNHNN and CDR2 SYGVQD (reference sequence). CDR3 sequence: CASSESARLVDWALHF. In DNA, the CDR3 is TGCGCCAGCAGTGAGTCGGCCCGGCTAGTGGATTGGGCCCTCCACTTT.

This clone occurred once. The CDR3 loop is CASSLEAGGTDTQYF. CDR3 coding DNA: TGCGCCAGCAGCTTGGAGGCAGGGGGCACAGATACGCAGTATTTT. This chain connects TRBV5-1 to TRBJ2-3; weak D call: TRBD1 (6 bases). Trimming left V 0 bases short and J 1 base short, with 9 bases between. This CDR3 is built from 15 residues. From germline, CDR1 is SGHRS and CDR2 YFSETQ.

The genes are TRBV5-7 and TRBJ1-2; 9 bases are a match to TRBD1. TRBV5-7 is an open reading frame whose function is uncertain. CDR3 length: 14 residues. The V gene end was trimmed by 4 bases and the J gene end by 6 bases; junction bases not matched to a gene: 7. CDR3 amino acids: CASSTTTGGHGYTF. CDR3 nucleotide sequence: TGTGCCAGCAGCACGACGACAGGGGGACATGGCTACACCTTC.

The V call is TRBV4-3, the J call TRBJ1-4; no firm D call. Trimming cost V 4 bases and J 4 bases, with 16 bases left between them. Germline V lookup: CDR1 LGHNA, CDR2 YSLEER. The CDR3 length is 16 residues. Written as DNA, the CDR3 is TGCGCCAGCAGCCTCACCGCGATAGCGTATAATGAAAAACTGTTTTTT. This codes for CASSLTAIAYNEKLFF.

The V and J genes are TRBV6-2 or TRBV6-3 and TRBJ1-2; 7 positions match TRBD1. Germline CDR1 MNHEY, CDR2 SVGEGT. The trim removed 2 bases at V and 4 bases at J, leaving 10 bases unmatched. The CDR3 has 16 residues. CDR3 sequence (DNA): TGTGCCAGCAGTTACAGGGACAGAATCCGAGTCTATGGCTACACCTTC. Protein: CASSYRDRIRVYGYTF.

This chain connects TRBV11-2 to TRBJ2-1, with D perhaps matching TRBD1 (6 bases). With 8 bases removed from V and 4 bases from J, the gap between germline ends came to 12 bases. Germline CDR1 SGHAT, CDR2 FQNNGV. This CDR3 contains 13 residues. The CDR3 region is CASGTDRYNEQFF. The CDR3 coding sequence is TGTGCCAGCGGAACTGACAGGTACAATGAGCAGTTCTTC.

The chain links TRBV27 to TRBJ1-2, with D maybe TRBD1 (6 bases). The germline V and J ends were trimmed by 5 bases and 2 bases, with 15 bases remaining between them. The CDR3 extends over 15 amino acids. The V gene's germline CDR1 is MNHEY and CDR2 SMNVEV (reference sequence). The CDR3 reads CASSPTPTGNYGYTF. CDR3 in DNA: TGTGCCAGCAGTCCCACCCCCACAGGGAACTATGGCTACACCTTC.

The V call is TRBV5-1, the J call TRBJ1-1; TRBD1 matches 9 bases. The CDR3 is 18 amino acids. V lost 4 bases and J lost 4; bases outside the gene matches: 17. Germline V gives CDR1 SGHRS, CDR2 YFSETQ. CDR3 sequence: CASSPTFSTGGAATEAFF. CDR3 coding DNA: TGCGCCAGCAGCCCTACTTTTTCGACAGGGGGTGCGGCCACTGAAGCTTTCTTT.

The rearrangement links TRBV4-2 to TRBJ1-6, with TRBD1 matching over 7 bases. The germline V gene has CDR1 LGHNA and CDR2 YNFKEQ. Trimming took 2 bases from V and 10 from J; bases not matched to a gene: 8. The length of the CDR3 is 15 residues. This CDR3 reads CASSQPDRAESPLHF. The CDR3 bases are TGTGCCAGCAGCCAACCCGACAGGGCCGAATCACCCCTCCACTTT.

The chain recombines TRBV6-5 with TRBJ1-6; no firm D call. This CDR3 is built from 15 residues. V was cut by 2 bases and J by 9 bases, with 14 bases left in between. The germline V gene has CDR1 MNHEY and CDR2 SVGAGI. The CDR3 is CASSYDFEGSSPLHF. CDR3 DNA: TGTGCCAGCAGTTACGATTTCGAGGGTAGTTCACCCCTCCACTTT.

CDR3 sequence (DNA): TGTGCCAGTAGTATTGGTCGCGGGGAGACCCAGTACTTC. Its protein product is CASSIGRGETQYF. The V and J genes are TRBV19 and TRBJ2-5, with D possibly matching TRBD2 (5 bases). The CDR3 extends over 13 amino acids. The germline V gene encodes CDR1 LNHDA and CDR2 SQIVND (reference sequence). The V end lost 3 bases, the J end lost 5 bases, and 10 bases lay between the germline ends.

The chain employs TRBV15 and TRBJ2-5; 13 bases fit TRBD2. Looked up from germline, CDR1 is LNHNV and CDR2 is YYDKDF (reference sequence). The V and J ends lost 1 base and 5 bases, in that order; junction bases with no gene match: 7. The CDR3 is 17 residues long. The CDR3 coding sequence is TGTGCCACCAGCAGAGCAGGACTAGCGGGGGTCCTCGAGACCCAGTACTTC. Protein sequence: CATSRAGLAGVLETQYF.

This chain joins TRBV7-3 and TRBJ1-1; a possible D gene is TRBD1 (6 bases). Germline-derived CDR1 and CDR2 are SGHTA and FQGTGA. V was pared by 4 bases and J by 4 bases, with 10 bases between. The CDR3 extends over 13 amino acids. CDR3 sequence: CASSSQGGTEAFF. CDR3 DNA sequence: TGTGCCAGCAGCTCACAGGGCGGCACTGAAGCTTTCTTT.

V is TRBV5-1 and J is TRBJ1-1; D is unresolved. The CDR3 runs to 14 residues. Trimming stripped 0 bases from V and 0 bases from J, with 6 bases between. CDR1 is SGHRS and CDR2 is YFSETQ in the germline V gene. For the CDR3, the DNA is TGCGCCAGCAGCTTGGCTTCGGTGAACACTGAAGCTTTCTTT. Protein sequence: CASSLASVNTEAFF.

The chain combines TRBV5-1 with TRBJ1-4; D ambiguous. This CDR3 spans 13 amino acids. V was trimmed by 0 bases and J by 8 bases, leaving 8 bases between them. The germline V gene has CDR1 SGHRS and CDR2 YFSETQ. CDR3 sequence: CASSLAGNEKLFF. CDR3 DNA sequence: TGCGCCAGCAGCTTGGCCGGGAACGAAAAACTGTTTTTT. Using reference TRBV5-1 and TRBJ1-4 for the parts outside the CDR3, the full variable domain is KAGVTQTPRYLIKTRGQQVTLSCSPISGHRSVSWYQQTPGQGLQFLFEYFSETQRNKGNFPGRFSGRQFSNSRSEMNVSTLELGDSALYLCASSLAGNEKLFFGSGTQLSVL.

This clone showed up just a few times. V usage is TRBV12-3 or TRBV12-4 and J usage is TRBJ1-1; 8 bases map to TRBD1. J lost 8 bases, V lost 6 bases, and 2 bases had no gene match. CDR3 length: 11 residues. This CDR3 is CASSWTGEAFF. The CDR3 nucleotides are TGTGCCAGCAGCTGGACAGGGGAAGCTTTCTTT.

The gene calls are TRBV7-2 and TRBJ1-1; D not certain. Germline CDR1 and CDR2: SGHTA and FQGNSA. V was pared by 1 base and J by 4 bases, with 13 bases between. CDR3 length: 15 residues. The DNA for the CDR3 is TGTGCCAGCAGCTTAGGCGTGGGGAGAGCCACTGAAGCTTTCTTT. Translating gives CASSLGVGRATEAFF.

The chain couples TRBV4-1 to TRBJ2-5; 12 nucleotides line up with TRBD2. The CDR3 spans 18 residues. V was pared by 3 bases and J by 5 bases, with 13 bases of the junction left unmatched. In germline, CDR1 is MGHRA, CDR2 YSYEKL. For the CDR3, the DNA is TGCGCCAGCAGCCACCCTAAGTCTAGCGGGGGGGATCGTGAGACCCAGTACTTC. Amino acid sequence: CASSHPKSSGGDRETQYF.

The chain uses TRBV12-3 or TRBV12-4 and TRBJ1-1, with 7 bases fitting TRBD1. The CDR3 is made up of 12 amino acids. J gave up 6 bases and V 5 bases, and 3 bases lay outside the gene matches. DNA for the CDR3: TGTGCCAGCAGTAATACAGGGGCTGAAGCTTTCTTT. Its translation is CASSNTGAEAFF.

This chain links TRBV11-3 with TRBJ1-5; 8 nucleotides match TRBD1. With V trimmed by 4 bases and J by 2 bases, 10 bases remained unmatched. The CDR3 sequence is 17 residues long. Per the germline V gene, CDR1 is SGHNT and CDR2 is YENEEA. The CDR3 region has the DNA TGTGCCAGCAGCTCTAACAGGGGGATTAACGGCAATCAGCCCCAGCATTTT. Protein product: CASSSNRGINGNQPQHF.

This clone was detected only a few times. The chain uses TRBV7-9 and TRBJ2-7; 8 nucleotides match TRBD1. The V and J ends lost 5 bases and 1 base, in that order; junction bases with no gene match: 4. The CDR3 sequence is 14 residues long. Germline V lookup: CDR1 SEHNR, CDR2 FQNEAQ (reference sequence). In nucleotides, the CDR3 is TGTGCCAGCAGCCCCAGGGGGCAGTCCTACGAGCAGTACTTC. As protein: CASSPRGQSYEQYF.

The chain has TRBV6-5 and TRBJ1-3, with a possible D match to TRBD1 (5 bases). The CDR3 extends over 15 amino acids. CDR1 MNHEY and CDR2 SVGAGI come from the germline V gene. Trimming removed 5 bases at V and 4 bases at J, with 15 bases between. CDR3 sequence reads: CASSPQAGQGNTIYF. The DNA of the CDR3 is TGTGCCAGCAGTCCCCAAGCAGGGCAGGGAAACACCATATATTTT.